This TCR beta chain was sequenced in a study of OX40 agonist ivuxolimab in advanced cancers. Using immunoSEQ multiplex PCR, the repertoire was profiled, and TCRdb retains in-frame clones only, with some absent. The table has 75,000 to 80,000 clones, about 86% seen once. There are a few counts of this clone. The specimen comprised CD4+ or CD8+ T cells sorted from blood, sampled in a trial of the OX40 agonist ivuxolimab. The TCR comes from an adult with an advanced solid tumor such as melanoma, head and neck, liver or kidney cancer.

The CDR3 coding sequence is TGTGCCAGCAGCCAACCGGGACTCCCCCAATTCACCCTCCACTTT. It is translated as CASSQPGLPQFTLHF. The chain employs TRBV27 and TRBJ1-6; a possible D gene is TRBD1 (5 bases). CDR1 and CDR2 from the germline V gene are MNHEY and SMNVEV (reference sequence). This CDR3 has 15 residues. Between the trimmed V and J ends, which lost 6 bases and 14 bases, there was a span of 23 bases.